This T cell receptor beta chain came from a study of beta chain features in type 1 diabetes listed by TCRdb under 2018. Looking at the study overall: Patients and healthy donors did not differ in mean age, gender distribution, total cell number or subset yield. A total of around 110,000,000 sorted cells were examined across all samples, and RNA yield correlated strongly with the number of cells per subset. The study compared the TCRB repertoires of sorted circulating CD4+ T cell subsets in recently diagnosed type 1 diabetes patients with those in matched healthy donors. Regulatory and stem cell-like memory subsets were obtained from only 8 patients and roughly eight healthy donors, while naive and central memory subsets were obtained from all 28 donors. Points the paper makes about the study in general: Type 1 diabetes patients showed a moderate but significant shortening of TCRB CDR3 length in all four CD4+ subsets. Naive, central memory and regulatory TCRB repertoires appeared to be more alike among patients than among healthy donors. PCR may preferentially amplify shorter templates, but because patient and control samples were amplified and corrected together, any resulting skew would affect both groups equally. HLA sub-analyses involved small numbers of individuals, so any influence of HLA type on TCRB rearrangement remained unresolved. Because cDNA rather than genomic DNA was sequenced, highly expressing activated cells could have been over-represented, although no difference in activation and CD3 levels was found between groups. At VDJ recombination sites, patients with type 1 diabetes made fewer insertions and deleted more nucleotides, a pattern implying thymic rearrangement abnormalities.

The High Capacity cDNA Reverse Transcription Kit was used to reverse transcribe all of the isolated RNA, meaning that expressed TCRB transcripts were what got sequenced. Deep immunoSEQ sequencing was performed on naive, central memory and regulatory T cell samples, with an average of approximately 3.9 million total reads per sample. After sorted cells were lysed in RLT buffer, RNA was extracted with DNase-treated RNeasy Micro or Mini kits, with the choice depending on cell number. To prevent cross-contamination, every cell subset was processed on its own, while patient and healthy donor samples were processed together. The immunoSEQ multiplex PCR was used to amplify TCRB sequences from cDNA, yielding 87-bp fragments that span the CDR3 region. Amplicons were sequenced on the Illumina HiSeq platform. On the authors' methods: Synthetic template baselines were used to correct PCR bias computationally, reads within Hamming distance 2 were collapsed, and singletons that could not be merged were discarded. Reads were aligned against IMGT to assign V, D and J genes, CDR3 length and insertions or deletions at six rearrangement sites. Within each subset, clonotype counts were normalized to the number of sorted cells before true diversity and Gini coefficients were calculated with the tcR R package. The overlap coefficient, calculated on TCRB nucleotide sequences, was used to measure repertoire sharing. Out-of-frame TCRB sequences from naive cells were analyzed as a proxy for the pre-selection repertoire. TCRdb stores this immuneACCESS table with in-frame sequences only. Part of the clones is absent; in the studies checked, under half of the shortfall reflects unresolved V genes, and no reason is known for the rest. V and J calls and clone size are given by that table; D and trimming were obtained from the DNA. Present in this sample are about 900,000 clones, 17% of which were seen just once. 0.02% to 0.025% of the sample lies in the top ten.

Comments on this clone: No cognate antigen has been identified for it. Base-call qualities are not available, and no considerably larger clone is one nucleotide away. Different DNA sequences within this sample yield the same CDR3.

Each donor gave one peripheral blood draw, averaging approximately 120 mL, which was collected into heparinised tubes. A BD FACSAria II and a panel including CD45RO, CCR7, CD25, CD127, CD95 and CD27 were used to sort naive, central memory, regulatory and stem cell-like memory CD4+ T cells. All sorted populations exceeded 95% purity. PBMCs were isolated right away by Lymphoprep density gradient centrifugation and were stained directly, without culture. Samples were stained and sorted in pairs, with one healthy donor and one patient per experiment, so that batch effects were minimized. Sequences SQVTM (CDR1) and ANQGSEA (CDR2) are obtained from the germline V gene. Trimming costs V 4 bases and J 0 bases, and their ends lie 3 bases apart. The CDR3 starts with the cysteine, ends with the phenylalanine, and has 11 residues. The CDR3 DNA has 33 bases and is translated from base 1.

This TCR was recovered from a woman younger than 35 in good health. What was sequenced was naive CD4+ T cells from blood. The cell subset or site label of this sample denotes: true naive CD4+ T cells. Recombination linked TRBV29-1 to TRBJ1-1; the D gene remains uncertain. The sequence in DNA is TGCAGCGTTGTAATGAACACTGAAGCTTTCTTT. This encodes CSVVMNTEAFF.